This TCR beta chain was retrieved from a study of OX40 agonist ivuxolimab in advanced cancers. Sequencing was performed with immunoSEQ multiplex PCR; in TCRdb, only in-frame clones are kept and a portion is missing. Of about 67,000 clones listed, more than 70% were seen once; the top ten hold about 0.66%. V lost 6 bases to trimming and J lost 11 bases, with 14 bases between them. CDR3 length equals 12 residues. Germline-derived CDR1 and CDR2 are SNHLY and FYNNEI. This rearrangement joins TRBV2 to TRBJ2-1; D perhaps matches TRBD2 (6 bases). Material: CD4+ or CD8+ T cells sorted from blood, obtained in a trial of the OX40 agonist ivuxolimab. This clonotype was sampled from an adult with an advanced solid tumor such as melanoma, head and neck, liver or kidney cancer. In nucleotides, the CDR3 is TGTGCCAGCAGGGGGGGAGGCAGAAAGCAGTTCTTC. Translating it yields CASRGGGRKQFF.